This TCR beta chain was retrieved from a study of radiation and T cells in renal cell carcinoma. Described time point: blood 4 weeks post-SBRT, at nephrectomy. Indicated treatment: 15 Gy SBRT to primary tumor, nephrectomy 4 weeks later. Data came from immunoSEQ multiplex PCR; TCRdb stores just in-frame clones and leaves some out. The data show approximately 170,000 clones, about 88% seen once. V lost 7 bases and J lost 3; bases outside the gene matches: 8. This CDR3 spans 14 amino acids. Germline V gene lookup returns CDR1 SQVTM and CDR2 ANQGSEA. V and J are TRBV29-1 and TRBJ2-3; the match to TRBD2 covers 9 bases. Sequencing used blood, obtained from a patient whose treatment included radiotherapy and nephrectomy. The origin of this receptor is a woman aged 50 to 60 with renal cell carcinoma. The CDR3 region is CSGKAGGRTDTQYF. The CDR3 DNA sequence: TGCAGCGGGAAAGCGGGGGGCAGGACAGATACGCAGTATTTT.